The TCR beta chain under discussion was sequenced for a study of blood T cell repertoires in COVID-19. About the research overall: Acute-phase and convalescent COVID-19 samples originated in the United States, Italy and Spain. Sources were T cells, B-cell-depleted T cells, or PBMCs; the material itself was cDNA or gDNA.

CDR3 length: 13 residues. Germline-derived CDR1 and CDR2 are LNHDA and SQIVND (reference sequence). V was trimmed by 4 bases and J by 2 bases, leaving 8 bases between them. Per the study methods: Reference gene primer amplification yielded estimated nucleated cell counts. TCRdb's table, derived via immunoSEQ multiplex PCR, lists solely in-frame clones and lacks some. Clone size and V and J calls were adopted from that table, with D and trimming inferred from the DNA. The table includes 200,000 to 300,000 clones, approximately 86% detected once. The chain has TRBV19 and TRBJ1-1; D gene uncertain. The sequenced material came from peripheral blood. The sequence was obtained from a woman aged 25 to 39 who had recovered from COVID-19. CDR3 bases: TGTGCCAGTAGTAGGCAGGCTAACACTGAAGCTTTCTTT. Protein: CASSRQANTEAFF. Full variable domain (remainder filled in from reference TRBV19 and TRBJ1-1): DGGITQSPKYLFRKEGQNVTLSCEQNLNHDAMYWYRQDPGQGLRLIYYSQIVNDFQKGDIAEGYSVSREKKESFPLTVTSAQKNPTAFYLCASSRQANTEAFFGQGTRLTVV.